A single sample is the source of the 29 T cell receptor beta chains below, sequenced in a study of low-dose radiotherapy and immunotherapy resistance in tumors. TRAV- and TRBV-specific primers, spanning alpha and beta chains, primed first-strand cDNA. The authors amplified TCRs for 20 to 25 PCR cycles with a constant-region primer and a V-primer adapter. Each CDR3 protein is one row after TCRdb ran MiXCR on the reads. The table records nearly 60,000 distinct CDR3 sequences, 23% of them present only once. This sample's time point: after trial treatment. Treatment: LDRT plus nivolumab, ipilimumab, low-dose cyclophosphamide and aspirin (RACIN trial). The source material was PBMCs, sampled after low-dose radiotherapy plus immunotherapy. Receptor source: a male donor with prostate cancer.

This clonotype was detected ten times or more. The rearrangement uses TRBV6-2 or TRBV6-3 and TRBJ1-4, with D unclear. This CDR3 region has 13 residues. In germline, CDR1 is MNHEY, CDR2 SVGEGT. Between the trimmed V and J ends, which lost 5 bases and 3 bases, there was a span of 7 bases. The CDR3 sequence: CASSLRPNEKLFF. CDR3 DNA: TGTGCCAGCAGTCTTCGGCCTAATGAAAAACTGTTTTTT.

This chain connects TRBV20-1 to TRBJ2-7; TRBD1 is a possible D gene (5 bases). This CDR3 region has 12 residues. Between the trimmed V and J ends, which lost 5 bases and 1 base, there was a span of 9 bases. Germline lookup yields CDR1 DFQATT and CDR2 SNEGSKA (reference sequence). CDR3 nucleotides: TGCAGTGCTGGTGACAGATCCTACGAGCAGTACTTC. Amino acids: CSAGDRSYEQYF.

In this sample, this clonotype turned up many times. The chain links TRBV5-1 to TRBJ2-5; D unresolved. Germline V lookup: CDR1 SGHRS, CDR2 YFSETQ. CDR3 length: 12 residues. Trimming took 0 bases from V and 9 from J, leaving 9 bases between them. CDR3 coding DNA: TGCGCCAGCAGCTTGGCGTTCGAGGCCCAGTACTTC. Translation gives CASSLAFEAQYF.

This clonotype appeared many times. The chain joins TRBV28 to TRBJ1-5, with D hard to call. V lost 3 bases, J lost 0 bases, and 9 bases lay in between. Germline CDR1 MDHEN, CDR2 SYDVKM. This CDR3 contains 15 residues. In DNA, the CDR3 is TGTGCCAGCAGTTTGGTGGCGGTTAGCAATCAGCCCCAGCATTTT. Translation gives CASSLVAVSNQPQHF.

This clonotype has at least ten counts. The chain combines TRBV15 with TRBJ1-2, with 9 nucleotides matching TRBD1. CDR1 and CDR2 (germline): LNHNV, YYDKDF (reference sequence). This CDR3 is 17 amino acids long. The V and J ends lost 0 bases and 3 bases, in that order; junction bases with no gene match: 8. The CDR3 nucleotides are TGTGCCACCAGCAGAGATCGGGGACAGGGAACCTACTATGGCTACACCTTC. Translated: CATSRDRGQGTYYGYTF.

Comment on this clonotype: A far larger clone is only one base removed, so a read error is likely. The chain links TRBV28 to TRBJ2-1, with a weak D call TRBD1 (5 bases). The CDR3 spans 13 residues. The ends were cut back, 6 bases at V and 10 bases at J, with 16 bases in the middle. The germline V gene has CDR1 MDHEN and CDR2 SYDVKM. CDR3 sequence: CASSSTATYEQFF. The CDR3 DNA follows: TGTGCCAGCAGCTCGACAGCCACCTACGAGCAGTTCTTC.

The rearrangement joins TRBV5-4 to TRBJ2-3, with D perhaps matching TRBD2 (6 bases). The germline V gene has CDR1 SGHNT and CDR2 YYREEE (reference sequence). The CDR3 extends over 16 amino acids. Between the trimmed V and J ends, which lost 4 bases and 1 base, there was a span of 16 bases. The CDR3 DNA is TGTGCCAGCAGCCCAAAACGACTAGGCCGCACAGATACGCAGTATTTT. The encoded protein is CASSPKRLGRTDTQYF.

This rearrangement joins TRBV7-2 to TRBJ2-7, with 11 nucleotides matching TRBD1. With 8 bases clipped from V and 3 bases from J, the junction kept 9 bases outside the gene matches. The CDR3 runs to 15 residues. Germline CDR1 and CDR2: SGHTA and FQGNSA. The CDR3 loop reads CASAAGTGGIYEQYF. The CDR3 bases are TGTGCCAGCGCGGCCGGGACAGGGGGGATCTACGAGCAGTACTTC. Together with reference TRBV7-2 and TRBJ2-7, the CDR3 gives the full variable domain: GAGVSQSPSNKVTEKGKDVELRCDPISGHTALYWYRQSLGQGLEFLIYFQGNSAPDKSGLPSDRFSAERTGGSVSTLTIQRTQQEDSAVYLCASAAGTGGIYEQYFGPGTRLTVT.

This clonotype was recorded a few times. The rearrangement joins TRBV10-3 to TRBJ1-5; TRBD1 might be the D (5 bases). V gave up 10 bases and J gave up 8 bases, with 15 bases separating them. This CDR3 contains 12 residues. CDR1 ENHRY and CDR2 SYGVKD come from the germline V gene. Written as DNA, the CDR3 is TGTGCCACCGCGGAGGGGCCGGAGCCCCAGCATTTT. Its protein product is CATAEGPEPQHF.

The sample holds many counts of this clonotype. The V call is TRBV7-9, the J call TRBJ2-7; the D is unclear. From germline, CDR1 is SEHNR and CDR2 FQNEAQ (reference sequence). The CDR3 consists of 11 residues. Deletions cut 2 bases from V and 5 bases from J, with 4 bases between. The CDR3: CASSLLNEQYF. Here the CDR3 DNA reads TGTGCCAGCAGCTTATTGAACGAGCAGTACTTC.

Within the sample, this clonotype is medium-sized. An end of the junction differs from the germline gene, which may be a read error. This chain joins TRBV5-1 and TRBJ2-1, with 9 nucleotides matching TRBD1. From germline, CDR1 is SGHRS and CDR2 YFSETQ. The CDR3 length is 14 residues. CDR3 sequence: CASSLGQGYNEQFF. CDR3 DNA sequence: TGTGCCAGCAGCTTGGGACAGGGCTACAATGAGCAGTTCTTC. The whole variable domain, filled in from reference TRBV5-1 and TRBJ2-1, reads KAGVTQTPRYLIKTRGQQVTLSCSPISGHRSVSWYQQTPGQGLQFLFEYFSETQRNKGNFPGRFSGRQFSNSRSEMNVSTLELGDSALYLCASSLGQGYNEQFFGPGTRLTVL.

This clonotype was seen many times. The gene calls are TRBV5-6 and TRBJ2-7; D possibly uses TRBD1 or TRBD2 (5 bases each). Germline values: CDR1 SGHDT, CDR2 YYEEEE. This CDR3 is built from 13 residues. V was shortened by 4 bases and J by 2 bases, with 10 bases between the two germline ends. CDR3 sequence (DNA): TGTGCCAGCAGCGGGGGACCGGCCTACGAGCAGTACTTC. Translating gives CASSGGPAYEQYF. The whole variable domain, filled in from reference TRBV5-6 and TRBJ2-7, reads DAGVTQSPTHLIKTRGQQVTLRCSPKSGHDTVSWYQQALGQGPQFIFQYYEEEERQRGNFPDRFSGHQFPNYSSELNVNALLLGDSALYLCASSGGPAYEQYFGPGTRLTVT.

In this sample, this clonotype turned up a few times. The genes are TRBV20-1 and TRBJ1-2; a weak D match, TRBD1 (6 bases). The V end was cut by 3 bases, the J end by 0 bases, with 11 bases between. Germline lookup yields CDR1 DFQATT and CDR2 SNEGSKA (reference sequence). The CDR3 sequence is 14 residues long. CDR3 protein: CSARRGVTNYGYTF. The CDR3 DNA reads as TGCAGTGCTAGGAGGGGGGTAACTAACTATGGCTACACCTTC.

The chain recombines TRBV6-5 with TRBJ2-3; 9 nucleotides agree with TRBD2. Germline CDR1 is MNHEY and CDR2 is SVGAGI. The CDR3 covers 18 residues. Trimming removed 3 bases from V and 1 base from J; junction bases left unmatched: 11. CDR3 region: CASSYNRGGRAGTDTQYF. The CDR3 DNA reads as TGTGCCAGCAGTTATAATAGGGGCGGGAGGGCGGGCACAGATACGCAGTATTTT.

CDR3 DNA sequence: TGTGCCAGCAGCCCGTTAGCGGGGGAGACCCAGTACTTC. It is translated as CASSPLAGETQYF. V is TRBV5-4 and J is TRBJ2-5; 8 nucleotides match TRBD2. The junction had 4 bases not matched to a gene; V was cut back by 4 bases and J by 5 bases. In germline, CDR1 is SGHNT, CDR2 YYREEE (reference sequence). The CDR3 is 13 amino acids.

This clonotype was recorded a few times. With a far larger clone one base away, a read error is the likely cause. The chain combines TRBV6-2 or TRBV6-3 with TRBJ2-1; TRBD2 might be the D (5 bases). From germline, CDR1 is MNHEY and CDR2 SVGEGT. The CDR3 sequence is 12 residues long. Deletions cut 8 bases from V and 10 bases from J, with 15 bases between. CDR3 residues: CASARASYEQFF. CDR3 nucleotides: TGTGCCAGCGCGCGGGCTTCCTACGAGCAGTTCTTC.

This clonotype was recorded at least ten times. The J gene is TRBJ1-1, the V gene TRBV29-1; the match to TRBD1 covers 7 bases. CDR3 length: 14 amino acids. The V segment lost 7 bases and the J segment 5 bases; nucleotides outside the gene matches: 13. Per germline, CDR1 SQVTM and CDR2 ANQGSEA. The CDR3 nucleotides are TGCAGCGCAAATCGGGACAGCGCAGTGACTGAAGCTTTCTTT. Its protein product is CSANRDSAVTEAFF.

This clonotype qualifies as medium-sized. CDR3 residues: CASSYGGRAYEQYF. The CDR3 coding sequence is TGTGCCAGCAGTTACGGCGGGAGGGCCTACGAGCAGTACTTC. This chain joins TRBV6-5 and TRBJ2-7; 9 bases fit TRBD2. CDR3 length: 14 amino acids. Losses at the gene ends were 2 bases for V and 2 bases for J; bases not matched to a gene: 1. The V gene's germline CDR1 is MNHEY and CDR2 SVGAGI.

This clonotype was seen repeatedly, ten times or more. The genes are TRBV21-1 and TRBJ1-1; the D call TRBD1 from the table was never checked on the DNA. TRBV21-1 is designated a pseudogene. The CDR3 sequence is 19 residues long. The CDR3 sequence is CASSENGIPGQDENTEAFF. The CDR3 DNA reads TGTGCCAGCAGTGAAAATGGCATCCCGGGACAGGACGAGAACACTGAAGCTTTCTTT.

As for this clonotype: One base separates it from a far larger clone, so it is likely a read error. The J gene is TRBJ2-4, the V gene TRBV20-1; 13 bases are shared with TRBD2. The CDR3 spans 16 residues. CDR1 and CDR2 from the germline V gene are DFQATT and SNEGSKA (reference sequence). After removal of 1 base from V and 13 bases from J, the junction contained 13 bases not matched to a gene. CDR3 sequence (DNA): TGCAGTGCTAGAGGACTAGCGGGAGGCGGTTCCAATGAGCAGTACTTC. Protein product: CSARGLAGGGSNEQYF.

This clonotype was found many times. The chain links TRBV29-1 to TRBJ2-7; TRBD1 is a possible D gene (5 bases). There are 12 residues in the CDR3. The V end lost 6 bases, the J end lost 2 bases, and 11 bases lay between the germline ends. Germline CDR1 is SQVTM and CDR2 is ANQGSEA. In DNA form, the CDR3 reads TGCAGCGTCCGACAGAGTACCTACGAGCAGTACTTC. Protein sequence: CSVRQSTYEQYF.

This clonotype was seen repeatedly, ten times or more. The chain employs TRBV6-5 and TRBJ2-1; tentatively, D is TRBD2 (6 bases). V dropped 6 bases and J dropped 12 bases, with 21 bases sitting between them. The germline CDR1 and CDR2 sequences are MNHEY and SVGAGI. The CDR3 consists of 14 residues. The CDR3 DNA sequence: TGTGCCAGCAGACCCCGGGACTCCGAACGGGTGCAGTTCTTC. This encodes CASRPRDSERVQFF.

In its sample, this clonotype was seen many times. The chain recombines TRBV28 with TRBJ2-7, with 10 bases matching TRBD1. CDR3 length: 15 amino acids. Germline V CDR1 and CDR2: MDHEN, SYDVKM. V trimming: 6 bases; J trimming: 8 bases; junction bases outside the gene matches: 13. CDR3 bases: TGTGCCAGCAGCCGATCCCGGGACAGGGGATCCAAGCAGTACTTC. Translation gives CASSRSRDRGSKQYF.

This clonotype was counted a single time. A far more abundant clone sits one base away, making this likely a read error. This chain uses TRBV30 with TRBJ2-7; TRBD2 aligns across 9 bases. The V segment lost 4 bases and the J segment 7 bases; nucleotides outside the gene matches: 8. Germline loops: CDR1 GTSNPN, CDR2 SVGIG (reference sequence). The CDR3 consists of 13 residues. In DNA, the CDR3 is TGTGCCTGGACAGGGCTAGCGGGACGGGAGCAGTACTTC. As protein: CAWTGLAGREQYF.

This clonotype was seen repeatedly, ten times or more. V gene TRBV3-1 combines with J gene TRBJ1-4; the D is unclear. V was clipped by 1 base and J by 6 bases, with 9 bases between them. CDR3 length: 14 residues. Per germline, CDR1 LGHDT and CDR2 YNNKEL (reference sequence). The CDR3 coding sequence is TGTGCCAGCAGCCAAGTTTCTGTAGATGAAAAACTGTTTTTT. Its protein product is CASSQVSVDEKLFF. The full variable domain, in which reference TRBV3-1 and TRBJ1-4 provide the parts outside the CDR3, is DTAVSQTPKYLVTQMGNDKSIKCEQNLGHDTMYWYKQDSKKFLKIMFSYNNKELIINETVPNRFSPKSPDKAHLNLHINSLELGDSAVYFCASSQVSVDEKLFFGSGTQLSVL.

This clonotype was detected once. A far larger clone is one nucleotide away, so this likely arose from a read error. The chain is built from TRBV7-6 and TRBJ2-2; D tentatively fits TRBD1 or TRBD2 (5 bases each). This CDR3 has 13 residues. The germline gives CDR1 SGHVS, CDR2 FNYEAQ. V was clipped by 6 bases and J by 5 bases, with 10 bases between them. The CDR3 here is CASRAEGTGELFF. In nucleotides, the CDR3 is TGTGCCAGCAGGGCTGAGGGGACCGGGGAGCTGTTTTTT.

Details on this clonotype: A far larger clone lies a single base away; this is likely a read error. The chain employs TRBV7-2 and TRBJ2-1, with 7 bases lining up with TRBD1. V lost 6 bases, J lost 14 bases, and 22 bases stayed unmatched. The CDR3 runs to 16 residues. Germline V lookup: CDR1 SGHTA, CDR2 FQGNSA. CDR3 residues: CASSTTTSDRVKMEFF. In nucleotides, the CDR3 is TGTGCCAGCAGTACAACCACCAGCGACAGGGTGAAGATGGAGTTCTTC.

This clonotype was detected many times. The chain uses TRBV29-1 and TRBJ2-7, with D tentatively TRBD1 (5 bases). The V gene's germline CDR1 is SQVTM and CDR2 ANQGSEA. The length of the CDR3 is 12 residues. V was trimmed by 1 base and J by 2 bases, leaving 6 bases between them. CDR3: CSVEGQTYEQYF. The CDR3 DNA is TGCAGCGTTGAAGGACAGACCTACGAGCAGTACTTC.

The chain has TRBV28 and TRBJ2-1, with D tentatively TRBD1 or TRBD2 (5 bases each). The CDR3 extends over 14 amino acids. Germline V CDR1 and CDR2: MDHEN, SYDVKM. The V end lost 4 bases, the J end lost 6 bases, and 13 bases lay between the germline ends. DNA of the CDR3: TGTGCCAGCAGTTCCGGGACGGCCCTCAATGAGCAGTTCTTC. Translation gives CASSSGTALNEQFF. The whole variable domain, remainder taken from reference TRBV28 and TRBJ2-1, is DVKVTQSSRYLVKRTGEKVFLECVQDMDHENMFWYRQDPGLGLRLIYFSYDVKMKEKGDIPEGYSVSREKKERFSLILESASTNQTSMYLCASSSGTALNEQFFGPGTRLTVL.